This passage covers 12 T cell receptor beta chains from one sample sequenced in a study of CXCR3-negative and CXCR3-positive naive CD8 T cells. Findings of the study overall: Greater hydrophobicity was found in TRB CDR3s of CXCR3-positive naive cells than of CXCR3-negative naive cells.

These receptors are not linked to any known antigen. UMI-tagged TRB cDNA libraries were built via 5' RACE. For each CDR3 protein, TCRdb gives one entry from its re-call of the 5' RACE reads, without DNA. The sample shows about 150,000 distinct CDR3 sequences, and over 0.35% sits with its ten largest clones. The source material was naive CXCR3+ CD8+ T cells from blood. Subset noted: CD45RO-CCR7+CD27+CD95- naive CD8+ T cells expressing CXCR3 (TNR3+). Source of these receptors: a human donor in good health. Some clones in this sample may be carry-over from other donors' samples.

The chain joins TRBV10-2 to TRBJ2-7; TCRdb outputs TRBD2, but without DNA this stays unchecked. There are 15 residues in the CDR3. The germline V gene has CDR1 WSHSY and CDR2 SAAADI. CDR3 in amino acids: CASTRGLAGAYEQYF.

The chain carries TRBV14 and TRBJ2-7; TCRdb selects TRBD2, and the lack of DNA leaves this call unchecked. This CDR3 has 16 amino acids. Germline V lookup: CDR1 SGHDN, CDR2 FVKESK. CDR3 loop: CASSQKTSGRYYEQYF.

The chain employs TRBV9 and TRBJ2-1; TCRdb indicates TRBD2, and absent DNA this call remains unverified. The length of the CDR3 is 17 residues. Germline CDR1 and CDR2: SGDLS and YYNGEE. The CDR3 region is CASSVEWTSPPYNEQFF.

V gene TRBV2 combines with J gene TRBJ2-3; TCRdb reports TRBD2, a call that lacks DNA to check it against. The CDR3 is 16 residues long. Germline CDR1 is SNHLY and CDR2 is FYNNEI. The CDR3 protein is CASPAPSGDSTDTQYF.

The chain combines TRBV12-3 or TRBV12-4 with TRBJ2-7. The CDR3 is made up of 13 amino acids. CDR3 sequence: CASSLSTHYEQYF.

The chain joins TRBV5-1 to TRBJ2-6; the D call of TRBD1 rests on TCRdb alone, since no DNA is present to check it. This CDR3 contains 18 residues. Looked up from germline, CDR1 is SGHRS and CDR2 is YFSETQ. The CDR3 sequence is CASSLGDRPDSGANVLTF.

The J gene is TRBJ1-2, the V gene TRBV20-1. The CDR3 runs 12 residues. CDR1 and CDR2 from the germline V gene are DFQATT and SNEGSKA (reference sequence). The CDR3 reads CSARLANYGYTF.

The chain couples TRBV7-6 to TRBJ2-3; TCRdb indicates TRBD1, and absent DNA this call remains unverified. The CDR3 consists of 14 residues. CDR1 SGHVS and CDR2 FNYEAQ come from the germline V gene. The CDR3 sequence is CASSQGDDTDTQYF.

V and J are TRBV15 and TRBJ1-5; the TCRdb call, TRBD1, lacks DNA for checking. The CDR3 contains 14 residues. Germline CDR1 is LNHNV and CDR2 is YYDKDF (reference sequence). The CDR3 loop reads CATNGHNSNQPQHF.

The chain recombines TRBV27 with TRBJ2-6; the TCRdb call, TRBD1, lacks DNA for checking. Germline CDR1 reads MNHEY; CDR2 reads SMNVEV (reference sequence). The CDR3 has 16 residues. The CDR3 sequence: CASSPRGPAGANVLTF.

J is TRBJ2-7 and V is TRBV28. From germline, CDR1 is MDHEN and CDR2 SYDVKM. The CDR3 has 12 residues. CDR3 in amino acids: CASSTGWGEQYF.

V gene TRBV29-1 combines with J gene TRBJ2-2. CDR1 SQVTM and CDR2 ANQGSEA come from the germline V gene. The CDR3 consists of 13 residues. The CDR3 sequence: CIVGTPSGGELFF.